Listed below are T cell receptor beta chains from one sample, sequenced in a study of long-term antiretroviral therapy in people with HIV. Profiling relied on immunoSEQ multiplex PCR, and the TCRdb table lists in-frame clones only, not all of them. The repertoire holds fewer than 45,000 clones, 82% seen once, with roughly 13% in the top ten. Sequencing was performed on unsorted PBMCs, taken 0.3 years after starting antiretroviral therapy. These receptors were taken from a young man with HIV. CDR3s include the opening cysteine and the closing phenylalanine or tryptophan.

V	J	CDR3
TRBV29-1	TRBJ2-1	CSVVGRGSSRNEQFF
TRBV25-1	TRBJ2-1	CASSEYAGYNEQFF
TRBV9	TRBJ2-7	CASAPLAGLNEQYF
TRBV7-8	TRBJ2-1	CASSLARLAGVYNEQFF
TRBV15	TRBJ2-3	CATSRDLGTGADTQYF
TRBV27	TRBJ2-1	CASSFKGLVSNEQFF
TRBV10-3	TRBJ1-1	CAIGQGGYTEAFF
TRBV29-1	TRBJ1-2	CSVEGDYGYTF
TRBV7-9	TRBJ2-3	CASSLGSGSEADTQYF
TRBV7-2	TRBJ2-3	CASSPGPTDPDTQYF
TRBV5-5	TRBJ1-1	CASSAGNTEAFF
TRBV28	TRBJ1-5	CASSWGVRVYQPQHF
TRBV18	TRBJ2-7	CASSPGLFEQYF
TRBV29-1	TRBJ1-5	CSGLTGTFGPQHF
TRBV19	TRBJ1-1	CASSTLGQGNTEAFF
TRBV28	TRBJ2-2	CASNGGGELFF
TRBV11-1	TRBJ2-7	CASSLAPAGEQYF
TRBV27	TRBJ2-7	CASTSSGRAFEQYF
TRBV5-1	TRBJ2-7	CASSTSSEAYEQYF
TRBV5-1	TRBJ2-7	CASSWDSSYEQYF
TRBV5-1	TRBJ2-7	CASRSSTGAYEQYF
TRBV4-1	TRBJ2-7	CASSQDATSGLYEQYF
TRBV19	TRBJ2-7	CASREDSSLTYEQYF
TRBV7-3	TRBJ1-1	CASRGASEAFF